A selection of T cell receptor beta chains follows, all from one sample in a study of OX40 agonist ivuxolimab in advanced cancers. Profiling relied on immunoSEQ multiplex PCR, and the TCRdb table lists in-frame clones only, not all of them. The top ten clones hold approximately 0.16% of a sample with some 97,000 clones, about 88% of them seen once. The material sequenced was CD4+ or CD8+ T cells sorted from blood, taken in a trial of the OX40 agonist ivuxolimab. The receptor set was obtained from an adult with an advanced solid tumor such as melanoma, head and neck, liver or kidney cancer. Both conserved end residues are part of each CDR3. A D gene is named only where the DNA matches it firmly. The size entry is marked missing in some rows and otherwise reads once, few, many or a size class.

CDR3 length	V gene	D gene	clone size	J gene	CDR3 protein	CDR3 DNA
14	TRBV9	TRBD2	NA	TRBJ2-1	CASSVASGLAAQFF	TGTGCCAGCAGCGTAGCTTCGGGACTAGCGGCACAGTTCTTC
14	TRBV6-5	NA	NA	TRBJ1-5	CASSQGNSNQPQHF	TGTGCCAGCAGTCAGGGTAATAGCAATCAGCCCCAGCATTTT
17	TRBV28	TRBD2	NA	TRBJ2-2	CASSLWKLAGGPGELFF	TGTGCCAGCAGTTTATGGAAACTAGCGGGAGGTCCCGGGGAGCTGTTTTTT
14	TRBV2	NA	NA	TRBJ2-5	CASSEVTGQETQYF	TGTGCCAGCAGTGAAGTTACAGGCCAAGAGACCCAGTACTTC
16	TRBV19	TRBD1	NA	TRBJ1-2	CASRVFETGSDYGYTF	TGTGCCAGTAGGGTCTTCGAGACAGGGTCGGACTATGGCTACACCTTC
14	TRBV30	NA	NA	TRBJ2-7	CAWSILMSTYEQYF	TGTGCCTGGAGTATTCTCATGAGTACCTACGAGCAGTACTTC
14	TRBV19	NA	NA	TRBJ2-1	CASMTGLGGFEQFF	TGTGCCAGTATGACGGGCCTCGGGGGTTTTGAGCAGTTCTTC
14	TRBV2	NA	NA	TRBJ2-5	CASSDSRAGETQYF	TGTGCCAGCAGTGACTCGCGGGCTGGGGAGACCCAGTACTTC
13	TRBV9	TRBD1	NA	TRBJ2-3	CASSNTGGDTQYF	TGTGCCAGCAGCAATACAGGGGGGGATACGCAGTATTTT
12	TRBV6-5	NA	NA	TRBJ1-6	CASSWGGSPLHF	TGTGCCAGCAGTTGGGGGGGCTCACCCCTCCACTTT
13	TRBV7-9	TRBD1	NA	TRBJ2-7	CASSLDRVYEQYF	TGTGCCAGCAGCTTGGACAGGGTGTACGAGCAGTACTTC
14	TRBV29-1	TRBD1	NA	TRBJ1-2	CSGGDRVNNYGYTF	TGCAGCGGAGGAGACAGGGTAAATAACTATGGCTACACCTTC
13	TRBV10-3	NA	NA	TRBJ1-6	CAIGLHGGSPLHF	TGTGCCATCGGCCTCCACGGTGGTTCACCCCTCCACTTT
12	TRBV2	NA	NA	TRBJ2-1	CASQRRGDEQFF	TGTGCCAGCCAGAGAAGGGGCGATGAGCAGTTCTTC
14	TRBV18	NA	once	TRBJ1-1	CASSPPAQPNTAFF	TGTGCCAGCTCACCGCCGGCACAGCCCAACACGGCTTTCTTT